This T cell receptor (beta chain) was sequenced for a study of T cells in Graves' hyperthyroidism and ophthalmopathy. The study included ophthalmopathy patients with Clinical Activity Score at least 3, NOSPECS grade at least 4 and duration under 3 months. Losses at the gene ends were 5 bases for V and 5 bases for J; bases not matched to a gene: 7. This CDR3 is built from 15 residues. CDR1 and CDR2 from the germline V gene are LNHDA and SQIVND (reference sequence). Template material for amplifying TCR beta CDR3 regions consisted of RNA transcripts. The HTBI set primed first-round TCR CDR3 RT-PCR. TCRdb itself ran the multiplex PCR reads through MiXCR, one entry per CDR3 protein. The sample records about 300,000 distinct CDR3 sequences, around a fifth being singletons.

The receptor comes from a man aged 50 to 59 with Graves' ophthalmopathy. Sample: blood. The V and J genes are TRBV19 and TRBJ2-2; 8 positions agree with TRBD2. CDR3 protein: CASSLLAGRTGELFF. The DNA of the CDR3 is TGTGCCAGTAGTCTCCTAGCGGGCAGGACCGGGGAGCTGTTTTTT.